This T cell receptor (beta chain) was sequenced in a study of neoadjuvant anti-PD-1 for oral cavity cancer. Study at large: Patients without progression got a fourth dose around day 43. Study conclusions and caveats: Treg/Th17 ratio rose with pretreatment blood and fell with post-treatment tumor TCRbeta clonality.

Per the germline V gene, CDR1 is SGHRS and CDR2 is YFSETQ. V lost 0 bases and J 0 bases, leaving 10 bases between the germline ends. This CDR3 has 16 residues. To note about this clone: Its matching antigen is unknown.

Blood libraries mostly used approximately 0.5 ug genomic DNA, six replicates each. The table came from immunoSEQ multiplex PCR; TCRdb's copy has only in-frame clones and leaves some out. The sample contains 72,000 or so clones, around four fifths of which appear only once. The material sequenced was PBMCs, taken before nivolumab (anti-PD-1) treatment. This receptor was obtained from a person between 40 and 80 years old with oral cavity squamous cell carcinoma. V is TRBV5-1 and J is TRBJ1-3; possible D gene TRBD1, 6 bases. CDR3 amino acids: CASSLGGQNSGNTIYF. The CDR3 DNA reads as TGCGCCAGCAGCTTGGGGGGGCAGAACTCTGGAAACACCATATATTTT.